These 9 T cell receptor beta chains originate from one sample sequenced in a study of CD8 T cells in Susac syndrome. Reverse transcription of roughly 0.45 to 1 ug RNA was carried out with random hexamers. TCRdb called the immunoSEQ multiplex PCR reads again in MiXCR, with one record for every CDR3 protein. The sample has approximately 300,000 distinct CDR3 sequences; approximately 85% are singletons. The specimen was CD8+ T cells from PBMCs. The receptor source for this set is a human donor with multiple sclerosis.

This clonotype was picked up one time. V usage is TRBV7-9 and J usage is TRBJ1-2, with TRBD1 matching 8 bases. The germline CDR1 and CDR2 sequences are SEHNR and FQNEAQ (reference sequence). The CDR3 totals 17 residues. V lost 5 bases, J lost 0 bases, and 11 bases stayed unmatched. The CDR3 DNA reads TGTGCCAGCAGCCCGCTCGACCGGACAGGGACTAACTATGGCTACACCTTC. The encoded protein is CASSPLDRTGTNYGYTF.

The chain links TRBV20-1 to TRBJ2-1, with 10 bases matching TRBD2. CDR1 is DFQATT and CDR2 is SNEGSKA in the germline V gene (reference sequence). V lost 6 bases to trimming and J lost 3 bases; unmatched junction nucleotides: 11. CDR3 size: 16 residues. The CDR3 loop reads CSAGILAGLIYNEQFF. CDR3 coding DNA: TGCAGTGCCGGTATACTAGCGGGACTTATCTACAATGAGCAGTTCTTC.

This clonotype was observed a few times. J is TRBJ2-7 and V is TRBV11-2, with 8 bases identical to TRBD1. The CDR3 covers 17 residues. The junction had 8 bases not matched to a gene; V was cut back by 1 base and J by 0 bases. CDR1 and CDR2 (germline): SGHAT, FQNNGV. The CDR3 bases are TGTGCCAGCAGCTTAGGATCAGGGGGCAGGGACTCCTACGAGCAGTACTTC. Residues: CASSLGSGGRDSYEQYF.

This clonotype was seen more than once but under ten times. The chain couples TRBV6-1 to TRBJ1-2; no firm D call. Germline loops: CDR1 MNHNS, CDR2 SASEGT. This CDR3 contains 13 residues. The germline V and J ends were trimmed by 6 bases and 2 bases, with 10 bases remaining between them. CDR3 sequence (DNA): TGTGCCAGCAGCCAGTGGCGAAACTATGGCTACACCTTC. Its protein is CASSQWRNYGYTF.

V gene TRBV19 combines with J gene TRBJ1-1; TRBD1 might be the D (6 bases). CDR3 length equals 15 residues. CDR1 is LNHDA, CDR2 SQIVND, per germline (reference sequence). The V gene lost 7 bases and the J gene lost 0 bases, with 15 bases spanning the gap. CDR3 sequence (DNA): TGTGCCAGTACGGAAAGGAGGGGGGTGAACACTGAAGCTTTCTTT. It yields the protein CASTERRGVNTEAFF.

This clonotype was seen a few times. CDR3 nucleotide sequence: TGTGCCAGCAGCCAAGATCAGCGGCCCGAGCAGTACTTC. Translation gives CASSQDQRPEQYF. V gene TRBV3-1 combines with J gene TRBJ2-7; D is possibly TRBD2 (5 bases). Trimming removed 0 bases at V and 6 bases at J, with 9 bases between. The germline gives CDR1 LGHDT, CDR2 YNNKEL (reference sequence). The CDR3 runs to 13 residues.

The chain couples TRBV7-9 to TRBJ2-2, with D possibly matching TRBD2 (6 bases). Germline V gene data show CDR1 as SEHNR and CDR2 as FQNEAQ (reference sequence). The CDR3 runs to 17 residues. The V end was cut by 0 bases, the J end by 0 bases, with 11 bases between. The CDR3: CASSLAPGGANTGELFF. The CDR3 DNA sequence: TGTGCCAGCAGCTTAGCGCCCGGGGGAGCGAACACCGGGGAGCTGTTTTTT. The variable domain in full, with the rest retrieved from reference TRBV7-9 and TRBJ2-2, is DTGVSQNPRHKITKRGQNVTFRCDPISEHNRLYWYRQTLGQGPEFLTYFQNEAQLEKSRLLSDRFSAERPKGSFSTLEIQRTEQGDSAMYLCASSLAPGGANTGELFFGEGSRLTVL.

This rearrangement joins TRBV20-1 to TRBJ1-5; 7 positions match TRBD1. The CDR3 is 17 residues long. Unmatched junction bases numbered 15, after V lost 5 bases and J lost 2 bases. Germline CDR1 DFQATT, CDR2 SNEGSKA (reference sequence). DNA for the CDR3: TGCAGTGCTCCCTTCCGGGACAGAGAAAGGGGCAATCAGCCCCAGCATTTT. This codes for CSAPFRDRERGNQPQHF.

This rearrangement joins TRBV28 to TRBJ2-1; 14 bases are shared with TRBD2. The germline CDR1 and CDR2 sequences are MDHEN and SYDVKM. V lost 3 bases and J lost 0; bases outside the gene matches: 10. This CDR3 contains 20 residues. The CDR3 is CASSFGVTSGRAYSYNEQFF. CDR3 nucleotides: TGTGCCAGCAGTTTTGGGGTGACTAGCGGGAGGGCATACTCCTACAATGAGCAGTTCTTC.